This TCR beta chain emerged from a study of blood T cell repertoires in COVID-19. Overall study context: The United States, Italy and Spain supplied acute and convalescent COVID-19 samples.

Using immunoSEQ multiplex PCR, the repertoire was profiled, and TCRdb retains in-frame clones only, with some absent. The sample contains nearly 80,000 clones, roughly 89% of which appear only once. V was trimmed by 8 bases and J by 0 bases, leaving 8 bases between them. This CDR3 has 13 residues. The chain uses TRBV12-3 or TRBV12-4 and TRBJ2-1; D gene ambiguous. Source material: peripheral blood. The TCR sequence derives from a man in his forties or fifties with acute or convalescent COVID-19. The CDR3 loop reads CASGSDSYNEQFF. The CDR3 DNA is TGTGCCAGCGGAAGCGACTCCTACAATGAGCAGTTCTTC.